A single sample is the source of the 6 T cell receptor beta chains below, sequenced in a study of T-cell memory formation after mild COVID-19. In TCRdb, the 5' RACE reads were re-called with MiXCR into one record per CDR3 protein. Of 92,000 or so distinct CDR3 sequences listed, 10% to 15% are singletons. Sequenced input: PBMCs or a T cell subset sorted from them (not recorded which). These receptors were taken from an adult woman who had mild COVID-19 (a few samples of this study predate the infection). Cell type and time point are not known.

This clonotype has a handful of counts. The chain links TRBV12-3 or TRBV12-4 to TRBJ2-1; D ambiguous. V lost 6 bases and J lost 9, with 12 bases in between. The CDR3 covers 12 residues. The CDR3 bases are TGTGCCAGCAGCCATGGGAATTCTGAGCAGTTCTTC. Amino acid sequence: CASSHGNSEQFF.

This clonotype was observed a handful of times. This sequence joins TRBV12-3 or TRBV12-4 and TRBJ1-1, with a tentative D call TRBD1 (6 bases). The CDR3 is 18 residues long. Between the trimmed V and J ends, which lost 6 bases and 4 bases, there was a span of 27 bases. The CDR3 loop is CASRGAATVLSPITEAFF. DNA of the CDR3: TGTGCCAGCAGGGGGGCGGCCACAGTCCTGAGTCCTATCACTGAAGCTTTCTTT.

The rearrangement links TRBV3-1 to TRBJ2-1; no definite D call. CDR3 length equals 14 residues. V lost 5 bases, J lost 7 bases, and 15 bases lay in between. Germline loops: CDR1 LGHDT, CDR2 YNNKEL (reference sequence). The CDR3 here is CASSLGHPGNEQFF. In nucleotides, the CDR3 is TGTGCCAGCAGCTTGGGCCACCCCGGGAATGAGCAGTTCTTC.

This clonotype was seen more than once but under ten times. The chain recombines TRBV20-1 with TRBJ1-1; TRBD1 is a possible D gene (6 bases). Germline CDR1 reads DFQATT; CDR2 reads SNEGSKA (reference sequence). Trimming shortened V by 1 base and J by 0 bases, and 18 bases separated the two germline ends. The CDR3 loop spans 17 amino acids. This CDR3 reads CSARVLGHTGMNTEAFF. DNA of the CDR3: TGCAGTGCTAGAGTGTTGGGACACACAGGCATGAACACTGAAGCTTTCTTT.

This clonotype showed up just a few times. The chain is built from TRBV29-1 and TRBJ2-2, with D maybe TRBD2 (6 bases). Trimming pared 3 bases from V and 7 bases from J, leaving 15 bases between. Germline loops: CDR1 SQVTM, CDR2 ANQGSEA. The length of the CDR3 is 14 residues. This CDR3 is CSVDGGRNGGELFF. CDR3 bases: TGCAGCGTTGACGGAGGGCGGAATGGCGGGGAGCTGTTTTTT.

V gene TRBV4-2 combines with J gene TRBJ2-5; 12 positions agree with TRBD2. CDR1 is LGHNA, CDR2 YNFKEQ, per germline. The CDR3 runs to 15 residues. The ends lost 5 bases at V and 5 bases at J; junction bases unmatched: 6. The CDR3 DNA follows: TGTGCCAGCAGCATTCGACTAGCGGGAGATGAGACCCAGTACTTC. This gives the protein CASSIRLAGDETQYF.